A selection of T cell receptor beta chains follows, all from one sample in a study of cytomegalovirus exposure and HLA in healthy donors. Only in-frame clones appear in the TCRdb table, and some are missing; sequencing was by immunoSEQ multiplex PCR. Among about 170,000 clones listed, roughly three quarters were seen once. Input material: PBMCs. The receptors shown here come from a woman aged 45-65 years in good health and CMV-seropositive. CDR3s include the opening cysteine and the closing phenylalanine or tryptophan. A D gene is named only where the DNA matches it firmly. Part of the rows lack a size; the others show once, few, many or a class for expanded clones.

D gene: .
clone size: few
V gene: TRBV6-1
J gene: TRBJ1-6
CDR3 protein: CATGRPDSPLHF
CDR3 DNA: TGTGCCACCGGGAGGCCGGATTCACCCCTCCACTTT

D gene: TRBD1
clone size: .
V gene: TRBV7-6
J gene: TRBJ2-1
CDR3 protein: CASSLAQQGPINEQFF
CDR3 DNA: TGTGCCAGCAGCTTAGCGCAACAGGGGCCCATCAATGAGCAGTTCTTC

D gene: .
clone size: .
V gene: TRBV9
J gene: TRBJ1-5
CDR3 protein: CASSAGGMGQPQHF
CDR3 DNA: TGTGCCAGCAGCGCCGGGGGGATGGGTCAGCCCCAGCATTTT

D gene: .
clone size: .
V gene: TRBV5-1
J gene: TRBJ2-5
CDR3 protein: CASSFIGVETQYF
CDR3 DNA: TGCGCCAGCAGCTTTATCGGGGTGGAGACCCAGTACTTC

D gene: .
clone size: .
V gene: TRBV5-1
J gene: TRBJ1-2
CDR3 protein: CASSVERGSSYTF
CDR3 DNA: TGCGCCAGCAGCGTTGAAAGAGGGAGCAGCTACACCTTC

D gene: .
clone size: .
V gene: TRBV7-9
J gene: TRBJ1-3
CDR3 protein: CASSSTTGSGNTIYF
CDR3 DNA: TGTGCCAGCAGCTCTACGACAGGCTCTGGAAACACCATATATTTT

D gene: TRBD1
clone size: once
V gene: TRBV6-6
J gene: TRBJ1-4
CDR3 protein: CASSLGQGGEKLFF
CDR3 DNA: TGTGCCAGCAGTCTGGGACAGGGGGGCGAAAAACTGTTTTTT

D gene: .
clone size: .
V gene: TRBV27
J gene: TRBJ2-6
CDR3 protein: CASSSRTFSGANVLTF
CDR3 DNA: TGTGCCAGCAGTTCCAGGACATTCTCTGGGGCCAACGTCCTGACTTTC

D gene: .
clone size: .
V gene: TRBV14
J gene: TRBJ2-2
CDR3 protein: CASSQDLRRAGELFF
CDR3 DNA: TGTGCCAGCAGCCAAGACCTCCGGAGGGCCGGGGAGCTGTTTTTT

D gene: TRBD2
clone size: .
V gene: TRBV6-5
J gene: TRBJ2-7
CDR3 protein: CASSLAGASYEQYF
CDR3 DNA: TGTGCCAGCAGTTTAGCGGGGGCATCCTACGAGCAGTACTTC

D gene: .
clone size: .
V gene: TRBV2
J gene: TRBJ1-3
CDR3 protein: CASSVGGGGNTIYF
CDR3 DNA: TGTGCCAGCAGTGTGGGGGGGGGCGGAAACACCATATATTTT

D gene: .
clone size: .
V gene: TRBV29-1
J gene: TRBJ1-4
CDR3 protein: CSVEDPREGVEKLFF
CDR3 DNA: TGCAGCGTTGAAGACCCCAGGGAGGGGGTTGAAAAACTGTTTTTT

D gene: TRBD1
clone size: .
V gene: TRBV30
J gene: TRBJ2-7
CDR3 protein: CAWSVAQGAGEQYF
CDR3 DNA: TGTGCCTGGAGTGTAGCGCAGGGGGCAGGCGAGCAGTACTTC

D gene: TRBD2
clone size: .
V gene: TRBV7-8
J gene: TRBJ2-1
CDR3 protein: CASSLGLVGSGGHFAYNEQFF
CDR3 DNA: TGTGCCAGCAGCTTGGGCCTAGTTGGTAGCGGGGGGCATTTCGCCTACAATGAGCAGTTCTTC

D gene: .
clone size: .
V gene: TRBV5-8
J gene: TRBJ2-2
CDR3 protein: CASSGTGELFF
CDR3 DNA: TGTGCCAGCTCAGGGACCGGGGAGCTGTTTTTT

D gene: .
clone size: .
V gene: TRBV7-8
J gene: TRBJ2-3
CDR3 protein: CASSDLEGRSDTQYF
CDR3 DNA: TGTGCCAGCTCCGATCTGGAGGGAAGGTCAGATACGCAGTATTTT

D gene: TRBD1
clone size: .
V gene: TRBV29-1
J gene: TRBJ1-1
CDR3 protein: CSAMDREAFF
CDR3 DNA: TGCAGCGCCATGGACAGGGAAGCTTTCTTT

D gene: .
clone size: .
V gene: TRBV6-5
J gene: TRBJ2-7
CDR3 protein: CASSSTPAYEQYF
CDR3 DNA: TGTGCCAGCAGTTCTACGCCGGCCTACGAGCAGTACTTC

D gene: .
clone size: .
V gene: TRBV5-8
J gene: TRBJ1-4
CDR3 protein: CASSPDIATNEKLFF
CDR3 DNA: TGTGCCAGCAGCCCTGACATTGCAACTAATGAAAAACTGTTTTTT

D gene: .
clone size: .
V gene: TRBV5-6
J gene: TRBJ2-2
CDR3 protein: CASSGAGRNTGELFF
CDR3 DNA: TGTGCCAGCAGCGGGGCGGGACGGAACACCGGGGAGCTGTTTTTT

D gene: TRBD1
clone size: .
V gene: TRBV7-8
J gene: TRBJ1-1
CDR3 protein: CASSPRISRQGTDTEAFF
CDR3 DNA: TGTGCCAGCAGCCCCCGGATTTCTCGACAGGGGACGGACACTGAAGCTTTCTTT

D gene: .
clone size: once
V gene: TRBV5-1
J gene: TRBJ1-2
CDR3 protein: CASSPEGRGYGYTF
CDR3 DNA: TGCGCCAGCAGCCCAGAAGGACGGGGCTATGGCTACACCTTC

D gene: TRBD1
clone size: .
V gene: TRBV19
J gene: TRBJ1-1
CDR3 protein: CASSTQTGGTEAFF
CDR3 DNA: TGTGCCAGTAGTACCCAGACAGGGGGGACTGAAGCTTTCTTT

D gene: .
clone size: .
V gene: TRBV6-1
J gene: TRBJ1-4
CDR3 protein: CASSGRATNEKLFF
CDR3 DNA: TGTGCCAGCAGTGGCAGGGCAACTAATGAAAAACTGTTTTTT

D gene: TRBD1
clone size: once
V gene: TRBV7-8
J gene: TRBJ2-1
CDR3 protein: CASSLLPTGQGIGKQFF
CDR3 DNA: TGTGCCAGCAGCTTACTGCCTACGGGACAGGGCATCGGGAAACAGTTCTTC

D gene: TRBD1
clone size: .
V gene: TRBV7-9
J gene: TRBJ2-5
CDR3 protein: CASSSQGALPFQETQYF
CDR3 DNA: TGTGCCAGCAGCTCACAGGGGGCGCTCCCCTTCCAAGAGACCCAGTACTTC

D gene: TRBD1
clone size: .
V gene: TRBV27
J gene: TRBJ2-1
CDR3 protein: CASSLGPTGDNEQFF
CDR3 DNA: TGTGCCAGCAGCCTAGGGCCCACAGGGGACAATGAGCAGTTCTTC

D gene: TRBD2
clone size: .
V gene: TRBV5-1
J gene: TRBJ2-2
CDR3 protein: CASSLGLAPNTGELFF
CDR3 DNA: TGCGCCAGCAGCTTGGGACTAGCTCCAAACACCGGGGAGCTGTTTTTT

D gene: .
clone size: once
V gene: TRBV5-5
J gene: TRBJ2-6
CDR3 protein: CASSLEPSSGANVLTF
CDR3 DNA: TGTGCCAGCAGCTTGGAGCCTAGCTCTGGGGCCAACGTCCTGACTTTC

D gene: .
clone size: .
V gene: TRBV7-6
J gene: TRBJ1-4
CDR3 protein: CASSRDTLGSREKLFF
CDR3 DNA: TGTGCCAGCAGCCGGGACACCCTAGGATCAAGGGAAAAACTGTTTTTT

D gene: .
clone size: .
V gene: TRBV5-8
J gene: TRBJ1-1
CDR3 protein: CASSLSGRHTEAFF
CDR3 DNA: TGTGCCAGCAGCTTGTCGGGTAGACACACTGAAGCTTTCTTT

D gene: .
clone size: .
V gene: TRBV6-1
J gene: TRBJ1-5
CDR3 protein: CASSEIAYSNQPQHF
CDR3 DNA: TGTGCCAGCAGTGAAATAGCGTATAGCAATCAGCCCCAGCATTTT